One sample yielded the 21 T cell receptor beta chains listed below, sequenced in a study of shared clonotypes between healthy human individuals (dated by TCRdb to 2020 to 2021). Library preparation used the immunoSEQ multiplex PCR assay. Sourced from immuneACCESS, this table was stored by TCRdb with only in-frame sequences that have V and J called. A share of the clones is absent; for the studies checked, an unresolved V gene accounts for under half, and the remainder has no known explanation. This sample gives millions of clones in total; around 96% of them show up just once. The ten largest account for roughly 1% of the sample. CD8 naive samples consisted of CD45RO-negative cells that were positively selected for CCR7, yielding a CD45RA+CCR7+ population without TemRA cells. The sample comprised naive CD8+ T cells sorted from blood. This specimen's cell subset or site label, interpreted: CD45RA+CCR7+. These receptors all stem from a man between 18 and 29 years old in good health.

Remarks on this clone: This same CDR3 is encoded by further DNA sequences in the sample. V is TRBV5-1 and J is TRBJ2-7; D is perhaps TRBD1 or TRBD2 (5 bases each). The germline V gene has CDR1 SGHRS and CDR2 YFSETQ. There are 13 residues in the CDR3. V was clipped by 2 bases and J by 3 bases, with 9 bases between them. CDR3 bases: TGCGCCAGCAGCTTCGGGACCGACTACGAGCAGTACTTC. This sequence encodes CASSFGTDYEQYF.

The rearrangement joins TRBV4-1 to TRBJ2-7, with D possibly TRBD2 on 7 matching bases. V shed 4 bases and J shed 0 bases, with 16 bases lying between them. This CDR3 has 16 amino acids. Germline CDR1 reads MGHRA; CDR2 reads YSYEKL. CDR3 bases: TGCGCCAGCAGCCCTGGGGGGGGCGGGTACTCCTACGAGCAGTACTTC. Protein product: CASSPGGGGYSYEQYF.

The chain is built from TRBV5-1 and TRBJ2-2, with 12 bases identical to TRBD1. The CDR3 is 17 amino acids. V lost 3 bases and J lost 3; bases outside the gene matches: 6. Germline assignment: CDR1 SGHRS and CDR2 YFSETQ. CDR3 DNA: TGCGCCAGCAGCTGGGGACAGGGGGCTTGGGACACCGGGGAGCTGTTTTTT. This encodes CASSWGQGAWDTGELFF.

This rearrangement joins TRBV13 to TRBJ2-7; TRBD2 might be the D (6 bases). CDR1 is PRHDT and CDR2 is FYEKMQ in the germline V gene (reference sequence). V gave up 5 bases and J gave up 4 bases, with 24 bases separating them. The CDR3 loop spans 17 amino acids. The CDR3 region is CASSQGAAGGTRYEQYF. CDR3 nucleotide sequence: TGTGCCAGCAGCCAAGGGGCGGCGGGCGGGACCCGGTACGAGCAGTACTTC.

The chain recombines TRBV13 with TRBJ2-7; 9 bases align to TRBD2. The CDR3 sequence is 16 residues long. Germline trimming cut 5 bases from V and 5 bases from J; bases unmatched to any gene: 13. Germline CDR1 reads PRHDT; CDR2 reads FYEKMQ (reference sequence). CDR3 loop: CASSEGGSGRRNEQYF. CDR3 sequence (DNA): TGTGCCAGCAGCGAGGGAGGTAGCGGGAGAAGGAACGAGCAGTACTTC.

The V call is TRBV6-1, the J call TRBJ1-4; D uncertain. Trimming took 0 bases from V and 10 from J, leaving 15 bases between them. CDR1 and CDR2 (germline): MNHNS, SASEGT. The CDR3 covers 15 residues. The CDR3 sequence: CASSEALETDGKLFF. The DNA for the CDR3 is TGTGCCAGCAGTGAAGCGCTTGAGACGGACGGAAAACTGTTTTTT.

V is TRBV28 and J is TRBJ2-7; no definite D call. The V gene lost 5 bases and the J gene lost 3 bases, with 14 bases spanning the gap. The V gene's germline CDR1 is MDHEN and CDR2 SYDVKM. There are 14 residues in the CDR3. This CDR3 is CASSPVPSNYEQYF. CDR3 coding DNA: TGTGCCAGCAGTCCCGTTCCCTCAAACTACGAGCAGTACTTC.

A remark on this clone: This sample includes further DNA sequences coding for the same CDR3. V is TRBV18 and J is TRBJ1-2; TRBD1 agrees at 8 bases. Germline-derived CDR1 and CDR2 are KGHSH and LQKENI. V was pared by 4 bases and J by 2 bases, with 6 bases of the junction left unmatched. CDR3 length equals 15 residues. This CDR3 is CASSLTGEANYGYTF. In DNA form, the CDR3 reads TGTGCCAGCTCACTGACAGGGGAGGCGAACTATGGCTACACCTTC.

The chain has TRBV25-1 and TRBJ2-2, with D uncertain. This CDR3 comprises 16 residues. Trimming stripped 5 bases from V and 0 bases from J, with 13 bases between. Per germline, CDR1 MGHDK and CDR2 SYGVNS. The CDR3 nucleotides read TGTGCCAGCAGTCCCCCAGAGTACACGAACACCGGGGAGCTGTTTTTT. It is translated as CASSPPEYTNTGELFF.

Here the CDR3 DNA reads TGTGCCAGCAGCTCGGGGTCACCCCTCCACTTT. It yields the protein CASSSGSPLHF. This chain links TRBV6-5 with TRBJ1-6; D gene unclear. V lost 6 bases to trimming and J lost 10 bases, with 7 bases between them. The length of the CDR3 is 11 residues. Germline V gene data show CDR1 as MNHEY and CDR2 as SVGAGI.

V and J are TRBV7-2 and TRBJ2-7; 9 nucleotides match TRBD1. The CDR3 spans 14 residues. CDR1 and CDR2 from the germline V gene are SGHTA and FQGNSA. V trimming: 7 bases; J trimming: 2 bases; junction bases outside the gene matches: 6. CDR3 region: CASKRTGAAYEQYF. CDR3 in DNA: TGTGCCAGCAAGCGGACAGGGGCTGCCTACGAGCAGTACTTC.

This sequence joins TRBV7-9 and TRBJ1-2; D not resolved. Trimming took off 1 base at V and 3 bases at J, with 15 bases between the two ends. CDR1 and CDR2 from the germline V gene are SEHNR and FQNEAQ (reference sequence). The CDR3 loop spans 16 amino acids. This chain's CDR3 is CASSLGFGALDYGYTF. The CDR3 DNA reads TGTGCCAGCAGCTTAGGGTTTGGAGCCCTCGACTATGGCTACACCTTC.

The chain carries TRBV9 and TRBJ2-3; 9 bases are shared with TRBD2. Germline V lookup: CDR1 SGDLS, CDR2 YYNGEE. The CDR3 has 20 amino acids. Trimming cost V 0 bases and J 0 bases; bases outside gene matches: 14. The CDR3 reads CASSVGGGSGRSGSTDTQYF. As DNA, the CDR3 is TGTGCCAGCAGCGTAGGTGGGGGTAGCGGGAGAAGTGGTAGCACAGATACGCAGTATTTT.

Concerning this clone: The sample has other DNA sequences that encode this CDR3 too. The CDR3, as DNA: TGCAGCGTTGATTTGAATGAGCAGTTCTTC. This translates into CSVDLNEQFF. This chain joins TRBV29-1 and TRBJ2-1; no reliable D call. The germline gives CDR1 SQVTM, CDR2 ANQGSEA. V shed 3 bases and J shed 7 bases, with 4 bases lying between them. This CDR3 has 10 residues.

The chain links TRBV7-6 to TRBJ2-7, with no clear D. CDR3 length: 12 residues. The V end was cut by 5 bases, the J end by 1 base, with 6 bases between. Per the germline V gene, CDR1 is SGHVS and CDR2 is FNYEAQ. CDR3 sequence: CASSVNSYEQYF. The CDR3 DNA sequence: TGTGCCAGCAGCGTCAATTCCTACGAGCAGTACTTC.

CDR3: CASSGPGGSYNEQFF. For the CDR3, the DNA is TGCGCCAGCAGTGGGCCCGGCGGCTCCTACAATGAGCAGTTCTTC. This chain joins TRBV10-2 and TRBJ2-1, with D uncertain. CDR1 and CDR2 from the germline V gene are WSHSY and SAAADI. V was trimmed by 4 bases and J by 0 bases, leaving 10 bases between them. This CDR3 is built from 15 residues.

The chain employs TRBV9 and TRBJ2-4, with D perhaps being TRBD1 or TRBD2 (5 bases each). The germline V and J ends were trimmed by 4 bases and 9 bases, with 14 bases remaining between them. The germline V gene has CDR1 SGDLS and CDR2 YYNGEE. The CDR3 runs to 13 residues. CDR3 nucleotides: TGTGCCAGCAGCACTGATGGGACGGGCATTCAGTACTTC. Its protein product is CASSTDGTGIQYF. Combining the CDR3 with reference TRBV9 and TRBJ2-4 gives the whole variable domain DSGVTQTPKHLITATGQRVTLRCSPRSGDLSVYWYQQSLDQGLQFLIQYYNGEERAKGNILERFSAQQFPDLHSELNLSSLELGDSALYFCASSTDGTGIQYFGAGTRLSVL.

This clone was detected once. The chain carries TRBV5-6 and TRBJ1-2, with D maybe TRBD1 (5 bases). Trimming cost V 4 bases and J 3 bases, with 16 bases left between them. The CDR3 is made up of 15 amino acids. The V gene's germline CDR1 is SGHDT and CDR2 YYEEEE. The CDR3: CASSVITGEHYGYTF. The CDR3 bases are TGTGCCAGCAGCGTGATAACAGGAGAACACTATGGCTACACCTTC. Looking up the rest from reference TRBV5-6 and TRBJ1-2 gives the full variable domain: DAGVTQSPTHLIKTRGQQVTLRCSPKSGHDTVSWYQQALGQGPQFIFQYYEEEERQRGNFPDRFSGHQFPNYSSELNVNALLLGDSALYLCASSVITGEHYGYTFGSGTRLTVV.

The genes are TRBV7-3 and TRBJ2-1, with D unresolved. The CDR3 length is 15 residues. Germline V gene lookup returns CDR1 SGHTA and CDR2 FQGTGA. Trimming took 1 base from V and 8 from J, leaving 15 bases between them. CDR3 in amino acids: CASSLSISPGDEQFF. Written as DNA, the CDR3 is TGTGCCAGCAGCTTAAGTATAAGCCCTGGGGATGAGCAGTTCTTC.

V gene TRBV4-1 combines with J gene TRBJ1-1; D might be TRBD1 (6 bases). V lost 3 bases and J lost 3, with 14 bases in between. The length of the CDR3 is 15 residues. Germline CDR1 reads MGHRA; CDR2 reads YSYEKL. In DNA form, the CDR3 reads TGCGCCAGCAGCCACCGGGATTCAGGGGACACTGAAGCTTTCTTT. Its protein product is CASSHRDSGDTEAFF.

In its sample, this clone was seen once. The rearrangement links TRBV10-3 to TRBJ1-2, with 8 bases lining up with TRBD1. This CDR3 spans 13 amino acids. The junction had 5 bases not matched to a gene; V was cut back by 6 bases and J by 5 bases. In germline, CDR1 is ENHRY, CDR2 SYGVKD. The CDR3 spells CAIRTGAVYGYTF. In nucleotides, the CDR3 is TGTGCCATCAGGACAGGGGCCGTGTATGGCTACACCTTC.